This T cell receptor (beta chain) was sequenced during a study of chemoradiotherapy in HPV16-positive cancers. Study information: Candidate HPV-specific T-cell clones and common TCR motifs came from functional assays in a couple of HPV16-positive patients.

The table came from immunoSEQ multiplex PCR; TCRdb's copy has only in-frame clones and leaves some out. The sample records around 29,000 clones, 90% to 95% being singletons. General study results and limits: Non-HPV-specific T cells did not expand in tumors during treatment, whereas candidate HPV-specific clones and E7-related motifs did. Better recurrence-free survival went with HPV-responsive T-cell expansion in HPV16-positive patients.

Samples were taken several times over chemoradiotherapy. In the case of this clone: Its matching antigen is unknown.

The junction had 2 bases not matched to a gene; V was cut back by 4 bases and J by 3 bases. There are 14 residues in the CDR3. In germline, CDR1 is SGHKS, CDR2 YYEKEE (reference sequence). This TCR came from a human donor with HPV-associated anogenital cancer. V gene TRBV5-5 combines with J gene TRBJ2-4; 9 bases line up with TRBD1. The sequencing here drew on blood, taken from a patient who underwent chemoradiotherapy. The CDR3 loop is CASSRTGDKNIQYF. CDR3 nucleotide sequence: TGTGCCAGCAGCCGGACAGGGGACAAAAACATTCAGTACTTC.